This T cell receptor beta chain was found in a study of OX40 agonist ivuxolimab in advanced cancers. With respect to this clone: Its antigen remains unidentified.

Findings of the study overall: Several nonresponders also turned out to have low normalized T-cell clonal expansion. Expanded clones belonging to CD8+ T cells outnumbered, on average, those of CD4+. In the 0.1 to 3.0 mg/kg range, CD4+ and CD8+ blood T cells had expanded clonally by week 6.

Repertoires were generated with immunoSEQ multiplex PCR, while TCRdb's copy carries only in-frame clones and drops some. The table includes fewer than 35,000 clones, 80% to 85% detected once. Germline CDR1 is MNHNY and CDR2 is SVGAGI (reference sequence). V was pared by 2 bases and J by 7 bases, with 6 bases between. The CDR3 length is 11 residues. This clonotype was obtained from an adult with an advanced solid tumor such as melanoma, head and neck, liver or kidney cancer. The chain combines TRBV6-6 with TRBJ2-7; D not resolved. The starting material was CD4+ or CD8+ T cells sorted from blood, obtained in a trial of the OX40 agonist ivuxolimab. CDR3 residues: CASSYLTEQYF. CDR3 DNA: TGTGCCAGCAGTTACCTGACGGAGCAGTACTTC.